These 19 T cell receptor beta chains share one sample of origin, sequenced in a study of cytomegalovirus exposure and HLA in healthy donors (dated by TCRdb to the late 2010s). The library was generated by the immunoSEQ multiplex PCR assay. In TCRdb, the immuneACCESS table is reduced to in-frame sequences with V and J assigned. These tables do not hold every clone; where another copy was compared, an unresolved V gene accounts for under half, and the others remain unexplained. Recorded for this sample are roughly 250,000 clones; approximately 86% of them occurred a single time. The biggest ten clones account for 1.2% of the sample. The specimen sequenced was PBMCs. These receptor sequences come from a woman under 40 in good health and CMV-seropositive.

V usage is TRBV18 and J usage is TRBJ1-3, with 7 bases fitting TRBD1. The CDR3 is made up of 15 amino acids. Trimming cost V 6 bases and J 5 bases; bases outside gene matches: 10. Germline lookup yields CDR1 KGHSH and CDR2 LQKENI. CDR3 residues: CASSPTTGLRNTIYF. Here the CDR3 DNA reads TGTGCCAGCTCTCCAACGACAGGGTTGAGAAACACCATATATTTT. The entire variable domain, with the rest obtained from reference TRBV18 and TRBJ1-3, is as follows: NAGVMQNPRHLVRRRGQEARLRCSPMKGHSHVYWYRQLPEEGLKFMVYLQKENIIDESGMPKERFSAEFPKEGPSILRIQQVVRGDSAAYFCASSPTTGLRNTIYFGEGSWLTVV.

The CDR3 coding sequence is TGTGCCAGCAGCTTTGGCACAGGGGGCACCCAGCCCCAGCATTTT. This translates into CASSFGTGGTQPQHF. The chain is built from TRBV5-6 and TRBJ1-5, with 9 bases that match TRBD1. The CDR3 loop spans 15 amino acids. The trim removed 2 bases at V and 7 bases at J, leaving 7 bases unmatched. Per germline, CDR1 SGHDT and CDR2 YYEEEE.

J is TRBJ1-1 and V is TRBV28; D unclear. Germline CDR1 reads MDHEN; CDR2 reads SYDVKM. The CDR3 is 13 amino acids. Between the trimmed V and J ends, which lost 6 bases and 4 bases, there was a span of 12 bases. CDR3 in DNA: TGTGCCAGCAGCTCTGGTGGAGGCACTGAAGCTTTCTTT. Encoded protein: CASSSGGGTEAFF.

DNA for the CDR3: TGTGCCAGCAGCCCCCCAGCGGGAGGCCCCTCGTTCTTC. It codes for CASSPPAGGPSFF. J is TRBJ2-1 and V is TRBV13; 9 bases align to TRBD2. The CDR3 is made up of 13 amino acids. The V gene end was trimmed by 5 bases and the J gene end by 15 bases; junction bases not matched to a gene: 11. From germline, CDR1 is PRHDT and CDR2 FYEKMQ (reference sequence).

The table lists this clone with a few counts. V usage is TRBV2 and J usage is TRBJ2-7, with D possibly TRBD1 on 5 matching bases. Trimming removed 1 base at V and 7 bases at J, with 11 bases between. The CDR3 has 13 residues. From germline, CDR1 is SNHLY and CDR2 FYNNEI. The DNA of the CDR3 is TGTGCCAGCAGTGAAGGCAGGGCGAGGGAGCAGTACTTC. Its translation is CASSEGRAREQYF.

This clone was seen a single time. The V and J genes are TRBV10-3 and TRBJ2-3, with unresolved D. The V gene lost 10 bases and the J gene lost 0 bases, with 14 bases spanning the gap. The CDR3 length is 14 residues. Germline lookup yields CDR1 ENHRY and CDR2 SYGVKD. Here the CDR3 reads CATRGVVSTDTQYF. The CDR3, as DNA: TGTGCCACCCGAGGCGTGGTTAGCACAGATACGCAGTATTTT.

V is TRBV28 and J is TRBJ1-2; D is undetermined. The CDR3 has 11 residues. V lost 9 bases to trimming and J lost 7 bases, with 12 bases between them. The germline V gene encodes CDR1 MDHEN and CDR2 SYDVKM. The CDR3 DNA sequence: TGTGCCAGTCGCAGGTCCGGTGGCTACACCTTC. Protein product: CASRRSGGYTF.

CDR3 amino acids: CASSLTGYLDNEQFF. Written as DNA, the CDR3 is TGTGCCAGCAGCTTAACAGGGTATCTTGACAATGAGCAGTTCTTC. The J gene is TRBJ2-1, the V gene TRBV5-6, with a weak D call TRBD1 (6 bases). The CDR3 covers 15 residues. Germline lookup yields CDR1 SGHDT and CDR2 YYEEEE. Trimming removed 2 bases from V and 5 bases from J, with 14 bases in between.

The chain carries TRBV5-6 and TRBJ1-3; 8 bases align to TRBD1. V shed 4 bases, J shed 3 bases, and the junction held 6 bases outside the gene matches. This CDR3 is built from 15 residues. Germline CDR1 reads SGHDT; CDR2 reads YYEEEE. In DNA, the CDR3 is TGTGCCAGCAGCACAGGACAGGGTGTTGGAAACACCATATATTTT. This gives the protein CASSTGQGVGNTIYF. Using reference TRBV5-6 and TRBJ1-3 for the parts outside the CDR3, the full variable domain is DAGVTQSPTHLIKTRGQQVTLRCSPKSGHDTVSWYQQALGQGPQFIFQYYEEEERQRGNFPDRFSGHQFPNYSSELNVNALLLGDSALYLCASSTGQGVGNTIYFGEGSWLTVV.

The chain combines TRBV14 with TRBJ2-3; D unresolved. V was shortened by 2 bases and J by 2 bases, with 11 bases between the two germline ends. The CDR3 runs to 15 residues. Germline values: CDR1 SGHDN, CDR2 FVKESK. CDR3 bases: TGTGCCAGCAGCCAATTGAGCGTAGACACAGATACGCAGTATTTT. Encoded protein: CASSQLSVDTDTQYF. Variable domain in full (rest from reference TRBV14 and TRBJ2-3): EAGVTQFPSHSVIEKGQTVTLRCDPISGHDNLYWYRRVMGKEIKFLLHFVKESKQDESGMPNNRFLAERTGGTYSTLKVQPAELEDSGVYFCASSQLSVDTDTQYFGPGTRLTVL.

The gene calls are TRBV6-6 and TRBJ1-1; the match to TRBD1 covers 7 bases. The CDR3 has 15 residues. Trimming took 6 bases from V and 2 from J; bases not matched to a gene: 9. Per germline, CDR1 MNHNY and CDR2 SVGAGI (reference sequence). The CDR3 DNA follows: TGTGCCAGCAGGGCGGCAGGGGGGAGAAACACTGAAGCTTTCTTT. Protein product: CASRAAGGRNTEAFF.

The CDR3: CASSLAGLGYEQYF. Here the CDR3 DNA reads TGTGCCAGCAGCTTAGCGGGATTGGGCTACGAGCAGTACTTC. The V and J genes are TRBV11-2 and TRBJ2-7, with D perhaps TRBD2 (5 bases). CDR3 length: 14 amino acids. Trimming removed 1 base from V and 3 bases from J, with 10 bases in between. The germline V gene encodes CDR1 SGHAT and CDR2 FQNNGV.

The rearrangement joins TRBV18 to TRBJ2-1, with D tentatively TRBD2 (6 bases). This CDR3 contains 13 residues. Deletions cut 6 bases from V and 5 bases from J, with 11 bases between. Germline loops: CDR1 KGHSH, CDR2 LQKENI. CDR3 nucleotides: TGTGCCAGCTCCCTAACGGGGGACAATGAGCAGTTCTTC. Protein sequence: CASSLTGDNEQFF.

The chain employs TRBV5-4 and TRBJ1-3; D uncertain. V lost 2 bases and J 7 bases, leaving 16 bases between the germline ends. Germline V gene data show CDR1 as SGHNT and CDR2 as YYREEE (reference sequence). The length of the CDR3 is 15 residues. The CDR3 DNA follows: TGTGCCAGCAGCTTCTATGGGCTTCCTCGGAACACCATATATTTT. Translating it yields CASSFYGLPRNTIYF.

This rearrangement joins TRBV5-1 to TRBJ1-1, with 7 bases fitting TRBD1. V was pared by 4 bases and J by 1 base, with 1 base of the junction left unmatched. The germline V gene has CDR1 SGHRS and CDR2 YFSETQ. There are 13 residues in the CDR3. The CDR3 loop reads CASSDRANTEAFF. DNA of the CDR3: TGCGCCAGCAGCGACAGGGCGAACACTGAAGCTTTCTTT.

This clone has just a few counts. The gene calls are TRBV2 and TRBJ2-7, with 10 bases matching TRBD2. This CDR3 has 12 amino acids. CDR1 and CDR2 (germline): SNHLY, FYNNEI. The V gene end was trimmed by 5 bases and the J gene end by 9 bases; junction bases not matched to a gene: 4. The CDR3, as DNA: TGTGCCAGCAGTACACTAGCGGGGCGGCAGTACTTC. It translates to CASSTLAGRQYF.

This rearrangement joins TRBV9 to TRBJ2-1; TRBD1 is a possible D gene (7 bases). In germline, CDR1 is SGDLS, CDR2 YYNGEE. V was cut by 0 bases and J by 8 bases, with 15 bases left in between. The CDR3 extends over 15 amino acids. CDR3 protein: CASSVGRGEVDEQFF. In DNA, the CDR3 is TGTGCCAGCAGCGTAGGCAGGGGGGAAGTCGATGAGCAGTTCTTC.

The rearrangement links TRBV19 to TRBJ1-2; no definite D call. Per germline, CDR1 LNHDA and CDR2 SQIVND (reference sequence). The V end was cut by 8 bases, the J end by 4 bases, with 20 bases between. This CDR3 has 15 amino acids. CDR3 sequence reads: CASQVQADTVYGYTF. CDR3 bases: TGTGCCAGTCAAGTACAAGCAGATACAGTCTATGGCTACACCTTC.

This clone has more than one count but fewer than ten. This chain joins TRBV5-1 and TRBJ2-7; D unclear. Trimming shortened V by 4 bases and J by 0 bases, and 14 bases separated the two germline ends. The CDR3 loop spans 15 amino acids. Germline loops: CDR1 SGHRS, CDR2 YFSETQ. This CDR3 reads CASSLSTWSSYEQYF. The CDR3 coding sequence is TGCGCCAGCAGCCTATCGACTTGGAGCTCCTACGAGCAGTACTTC.